A selection of T cell receptor beta chains follows, all from one sample in a study of T cells in Graves' hyperthyroidism and ophthalmopathy. TCRdb recomputed calls from the multiplex PCR reads with MiXCR, one row per CDR3 protein. Among hundreds of thousands of distinct CDR3 sequences listed, roughly 40% were seen once. The specimen was blood. All receptors derive from a man aged 18-30 years with Graves' hyperthyroidism. Both conserved end residues are part of each CDR3. A D gene is named only where the DNA matches it firmly. Not every row has a clone size; where given, it reads once, few, many or a size class.

d_gene: -
v_gene: TRBV19
len: 14
abundance: many
j_gene: TRBJ1-4
CDR3aa: CASSIFGGDEKLFF
CDR3nt: TGTGCCAGTAGTATCTTCGGGGGTGATGAAAAACTGTTTTTT

d_gene: TRBD1
v_gene: TRBV19
len: 13
abundance: many
j_gene: TRBJ1-2
CDR3aa: CASSTGTGDGYTF
CDR3nt: TGTGCCAGTAGTACCGGGACAGGGGATGGCTACACCTTC

d_gene: -
v_gene: TRBV5-1
len: 16
abundance: -
j_gene: TRBJ1-3
CDR3aa: CASSLDSADSGNTIYF
CDR3nt: TGCGCCAGCAGCTTGGATTCGGCCGACTCTGGAAACACCATATATTTT

d_gene: -
v_gene: TRBV19
len: 14
abundance: -
j_gene: TRBJ2-2
CDR3aa: CASCPRGDTGELFF
CDR3nt: TGTGCCAGTTGTCCTAGAGGAGACACCGGGGAGCTGTTTTTT

d_gene: -
v_gene: TRBV5-1
len: 14
abundance: -
j_gene: TRBJ2-7
CDR3aa: CASSLASNPPEQYF
CDR3nt: TGCGCCAGCAGCTTGGCCAGTAACCCTCCCGAGCAGTACTTC

d_gene: TRBD1
v_gene: TRBV7-8
len: 15
abundance: -
j_gene: TRBJ1-1
CDR3aa: CASSLATGWYTEAFF
CDR3nt: TGTGCCAGCAGCCTCGCGACAGGGTGGTACACTGAAGCTTTCTTT

d_gene: TRBD1
v_gene: TRBV2
len: 17
abundance: -
j_gene: TRBJ1-4
CDR3aa: CASSGAGDRPGAEKLFF
CDR3nt: TGTGCCAGCAGTGGAGCTGGGGACAGACCGGGGGCTGAAAAACTGTTTTTT

d_gene: -
v_gene: TRBV5-1
len: 15
abundance: -
j_gene: TRBJ2-7
CDR3aa: CASSLGPGSDYEQYF
CDR3nt: TGCGCCAGCAGCTTGGGCCCAGGGTCCGACTACGAGCAGTACTTC

d_gene: -
v_gene: TRBV29-1
len: 10
abundance: -
j_gene: TRBJ1-1
CDR3aa: CSVDEGEAFF
CDR3nt: TGCAGCGTTGATGAGGGGGAGGCTTTCTTT

d_gene: TRBD1
v_gene: TRBV5-4
len: 18
abundance: few
j_gene: TRBJ1-1
CDR3aa: CASSQDPGTGLMNTEAFF
CDR3nt: TGTGCCAGCAGCCAAGATCCCGGGACAGGGCTCATGAACACTGAAGCTTTCTTT

d_gene: -
v_gene: TRBV5-4
len: 14
abundance: -
j_gene: TRBJ2-5
CDR3aa: CASSLADSKETQYF
CDR3nt: TGTGCCAGCAGCTTGGCTGATTCAAAAGAGACCCAGTACTTC

d_gene: TRBD1
v_gene: TRBV29-1
len: 12
abundance: -
j_gene: TRBJ1-2
CDR3aa: CSVETGGEGYTF
CDR3nt: TGCAGCGTGGAGACAGGGGGCGAAGGCTACACCTTC

d_gene: TRBD1
v_gene: TRBV7-2
len: 16
abundance: -
j_gene: TRBJ2-7
CDR3aa: CASSSGRQGSSEEQYF
CDR3nt: TGTGCCAGCAGCTCTGGCCGACAGGGTAGCTCGGAGGAGCAGTACTTC

d_gene: -
v_gene: TRBV5-1
len: 15
abundance: few
j_gene: TRBJ2-7
CDR3aa: CASSLELGPLDEQYF
CDR3nt: TGCGCCAGCAGCTTGGAGTTAGGACCCTTGGACGAGCAGTACTTC

d_gene: TRBD2
v_gene: TRBV7-9
len: 15
abundance: many
j_gene: TRBJ2-7
CDR3aa: CASSLGSGSSYEQYF
CDR3nt: TGTGCCAGCAGCTTAGGTAGCGGGAGCTCCTACGAGCAGTACTTC

d_gene: -
v_gene: TRBV5-6
len: 13
abundance: many
j_gene: TRBJ1-2
CDR3aa: CASSLMAKHGYTF
CDR3nt: TGTGCCAGCAGCTTGATGGCCAAGCACGGCTACACCTTC

d_gene: -
v_gene: TRBV7-9
len: 14
abundance: -
j_gene: TRBJ1-4
CDR3aa: CASSFRDGNEKLFF
CDR3nt: TGTGCCAGCAGCTTCCGGGACGGGAATGAAAAACTGTTTTTT

d_gene: TRBD1
v_gene: TRBV12-3/TRBV12-4
len: 14
abundance: few
j_gene: TRBJ1-2
CDR3aa: CASSSGTVFGGYTF
CDR3nt: TGTGCCAGCAGTTCAGGGACAGTTTTTGGAGGCTACACCTTC

d_gene: -
v_gene: TRBV15
len: 16
abundance: -
j_gene: TRBJ1-6
CDR3aa: CATSSYPPGSIHPLHF
CDR3nt: TGTGCCACCAGCAGTTACCCCCCAGGGTCAATTCACCCCCTCCACTTT

d_gene: -
v_gene: TRBV20-1
len: 13
abundance: -
j_gene: TRBJ2-7
CDR3aa: CSAQGPNSYEQYF
CDR3nt: TGCAGTGCTCAGGGGCCAAATTCCTACGAGCAGTACTTC

d_gene: TRBD1
v_gene: TRBV15
len: 14
abundance: -
j_gene: TRBJ2-2
CDR3aa: CASRDRGQTGELFF
CDR3nt: TGTGCCAGTCGAGACAGGGGGCAAACCGGGGAGCTGTTTTTT

d_gene: -
v_gene: TRBV19
len: 15
abundance: many
j_gene: TRBJ2-2
CDR3aa: CASSIRAQNTGELFF
CDR3nt: TGTGCCAGTAGTATTCGGGCACAGAACACCGGGGAGCTGTTTTTT

d_gene: -
v_gene: TRBV15
len: 15
abundance: many
j_gene: TRBJ1-6
CDR3aa: CATSRDRGADSPLHF
CDR3nt: TGTGCCACCAGCAGAGATCGGGGGGCCGATTCACCCCTCCACTTT

d_gene: -
v_gene: TRBV19
len: 12
abundance: -
j_gene: TRBJ2-7
CDR3aa: CAWSVSEGRQYF
CDR3nt: TGTGCCTGGAGTGTATCTGAGGGGAGGCAGTACTTC

d_gene: -
v_gene: TRBV7-2
len: 15
abundance: many
j_gene: TRBJ2-6
CDR3aa: CASSPGNTGANVLTF
CDR3nt: TGTGCCAGCAGCCCCGGGAACACTGGGGCCAACGTCCTGACTTTC

d_gene: -
v_gene: TRBV3-1
len: 14
abundance: -
j_gene: TRBJ2-2
CDR3aa: CASSQVGVFGELFF
CDR3nt: TGTGCCAGCAGCCAAGTCGGGGTGTTTGGGGAGCTGTTTTTT

d_gene: TRBD1
v_gene: TRBV7-3
len: 14
abundance: many
j_gene: TRBJ2-5
CDR3aa: CASSLGGQGETQYF
CDR3nt: TGTGCCAGCAGCTTAGGGGGACAGGGAGAGACCCAGTACTTC

d_gene: TRBD2
v_gene: TRBV19
len: 16
abundance: few
j_gene: TRBJ2-5
CDR3aa: CASSPRTSGHQETQYF
CDR3nt: TGTGCCAGTAGTCCACGGACTAGCGGGCACCAAGAGACCCAGTACTTC

d_gene: -
v_gene: TRBV5-1
len: 12
abundance: -
j_gene: TRBJ2-2
CDR3aa: CASRQAAGELFF
CDR3nt: TGCGCCAGCAGGCAGGCGGCCGGGGAGCTGTTTTTT

d_gene: TRBD1
v_gene: TRBV7-9
len: 16
abundance: once
j_gene: TRBJ1-6
CDR3aa: CASSQTGTGGDSPLHF
CDR3nt: TGTGCCAGCAGCCAGACTGGGACAGGGGGCGATTCACCCCTCCACTTT

d_gene: -
v_gene: TRBV10-3
len: 8
abundance: -
j_gene: TRBJ1-2
CDR3aa: CAMEGYTF
CDR3nt: TGTGCCATGGAAGGCTACACCTTC

d_gene: -
v_gene: TRBV4-1
len: 15
abundance: -
j_gene: TRBJ2-7
CDR3aa: CASSQDSLAAYEQYF
CDR3nt: TGCGCCAGCAGCCAAGATTCCTTAGCGGCCTACGAGCAGTACTTC

d_gene: -
v_gene: TRBV27
len: 15
abundance: -
j_gene: TRBJ1-6
CDR3aa: CASSPSQGHNSPLHF
CDR3nt: TGTGCCAGCAGTCCCTCCCAGGGGCATAATTCACCCCTCCACTTT

d_gene: -
v_gene: TRBV11-2
len: 18
abundance: -
j_gene: TRBJ1-1
CDR3aa: CASSPRAINRALNTEAFF
CDR3nt: TGTGCCAGCAGCCCCAGGGCCATAAACAGGGCTTTGAACACTGAAGCTTTCTTT

d_gene: -
v_gene: TRBV7-9
len: 15
abundance: -
j_gene: TRBJ2-5
CDR3aa: CASSLDAAGAETQYF
CDR3nt: TGTGCCAGCAGCTTAGACGCGGCGGGGGCTGAGACCCAGTACTTC

d_gene: TRBD2
v_gene: TRBV2
len: 16
abundance: -
j_gene: TRBJ2-2
CDR3aa: CASRLTSGSSGGELFF
CDR3nt: TGTGCCAGCCGATTGACTAGCGGGAGCTCAGGCGGGGAGCTGTTTTTT

d_gene: -
v_gene: TRBV13
len: 14
abundance: few
j_gene: TRBJ2-7
CDR3aa: CASSPMDKTYEQYF
CDR3nt: TGTGCCAGCAGCCCGATGGACAAAACCTACGAGCAGTACTTC

d_gene: -
v_gene: TRBV7-2
len: 14
abundance: many
j_gene: TRBJ1-4
CDR3aa: CASSRGGALAELFF
CDR3nt: TGTGCCAGCAGCCGAGGGGGGGCGTTGGCGGAACTGTTTTTT

d_gene: -
v_gene: TRBV7-9
len: 15
abundance: many
j_gene: TRBJ2-7
CDR3aa: CASSSSGTSSYEQYF
CDR3nt: TGTGCCAGCAGCTCATCCGGGACGTCATCCTACGAGCAGTACTTC

d_gene: TRBD1
v_gene: TRBV19
len: 15
abundance: -
j_gene: TRBJ2-5
CDR3aa: CASSFRQGGQETQYF
CDR3nt: TGTGCCAGTAGCTTTAGACAGGGGGGCCAAGAGACCCAGTACTTC

d_gene: TRBD1
v_gene: TRBV20-1
len: 12
abundance: -
j_gene: TRBJ1-1
CDR3aa: CSASRGLSEAFF
CDR3nt: TGCAGTGCTTCCAGGGGGCTATCTGAAGCTTTCTTT

d_gene: TRBD1
v_gene: TRBV6-5
len: 17
abundance: -
j_gene: TRBJ1-5
CDR3aa: CAIRMFRTGDSNQPQHF
CDR3nt: TGTGCCATCAGGATGTTCAGGACAGGGGATAGCAATCAGCCCCAGCATTTT